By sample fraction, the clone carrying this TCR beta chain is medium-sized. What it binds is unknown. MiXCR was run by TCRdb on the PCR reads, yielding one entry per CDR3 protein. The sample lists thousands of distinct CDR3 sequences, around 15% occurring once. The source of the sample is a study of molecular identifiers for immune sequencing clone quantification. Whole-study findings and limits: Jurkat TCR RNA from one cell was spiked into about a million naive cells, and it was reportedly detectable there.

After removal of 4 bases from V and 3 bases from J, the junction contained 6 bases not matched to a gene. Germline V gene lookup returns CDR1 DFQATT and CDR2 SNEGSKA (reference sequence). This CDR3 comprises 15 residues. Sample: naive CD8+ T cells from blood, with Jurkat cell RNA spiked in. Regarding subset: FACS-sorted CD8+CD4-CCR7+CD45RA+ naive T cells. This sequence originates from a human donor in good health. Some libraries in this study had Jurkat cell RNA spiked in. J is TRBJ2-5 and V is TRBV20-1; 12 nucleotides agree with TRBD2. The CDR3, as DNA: TGCAGTGCTACAACTAGCGGGAGGAATGAAGAGACCCAGTACTTC. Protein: CSATTSGRNEETQYF.